This TCR beta chain was identified during a study of cytomegalovirus exposure and HLA in healthy donors. Study details: A preliminary data release comprised 80 million to 95 million unique TCRs obtained from HLA-typed donors.

With 60 Vbeta and 13 Jbeta primers, the PCR was carried out. Profiled with immunoSEQ multiplex PCR; TCRdb holds only in-frame clones, not every one. The sample carries 200,000 to 250,000 clones, about 80% recorded once. The CDR3 is 14 amino acids. Germline CDR1 and CDR2: LNHDA and SQIVND (reference sequence). The V and J ends lost 0 bases and 7 bases respectively, with 10 bases between them. This rearrangement joins TRBV19 to TRBJ1-5; D is perhaps TRBD1 (6 bases). The sample was PBMCs. The receptor was isolated from a woman aged 55-75 years in good health and CMV-seropositive. The CDR3, as DNA: TGTGCCAGTAGTATAGAGGGGGCAGGGCAGCCCCAGCATTTT. It specifies CASSIEGAGQPQHF.